These 13 T cell receptor beta chains came from one sample sequenced in a study of T cell responses to AZD1222 COVID-19 vaccine. The repertoire was sequenced with immunoSEQ multiplex PCR; TCRdb's copy has only in-frame clones and lacks some. Here the sample spans 120,000 or so clones, 70% to 90% being singletons. Sequenced material: peripheral blood, taken on day 0 of AZD1222 vaccination. These receptors originate from an adult in good health.

This chain connects TRBV6-6 to TRBJ1-4; D is undetermined. V was cut by 6 bases and J by 7 bases, with 12 bases left in between. Per the germline V gene, CDR1 is MNHNY and CDR2 is SVGAGI (reference sequence). This CDR3 is built from 13 residues. The CDR3 reads CASSPLRVEKLFF. In DNA form, the CDR3 reads TGTGCCAGCAGCCCCCTGAGGGTTGAAAAACTGTTTTTT.

This chain connects TRBV5-1 to TRBJ2-2; 9 positions agree with TRBD1. The CDR3 sequence is 16 residues long. Per the germline V gene, CDR1 is SGHRS and CDR2 is YFSETQ. J was trimmed by 5 bases and V by 4 bases; bases with no gene match: 9. CDR3 nucleotides: TGCGCCAGCAGCCGACCCGGACAGGGGAAAACCGGGGAGCTGTTTTTT. Its translation is CASSRPGQGKTGELFF.

This clone has just one count. The chain couples TRBV9 to TRBJ2-1, with unresolved D. Germline V gene lookup returns CDR1 SGDLS and CDR2 YYNGEE. This CDR3 is 14 amino acids long. Trimming took off 0 bases at V and 5 bases at J, with 9 bases between the two ends. CDR3 loop: CASSVAPSDNEQFF. In DNA form, the CDR3 reads TGTGCCAGCAGCGTAGCTCCATCCGACAATGAGCAGTTCTTC.

The J gene is TRBJ1-4, the V gene TRBV19; 7 positions match TRBD1. CDR1 and CDR2 (germline): LNHDA, SQIVND (reference sequence). With 4 bases clipped from V and 8 bases from J, the junction kept 7 bases outside the gene matches. CDR3 size: 14 residues. Here the CDR3 reads CASSTDRRREKLFF. In DNA form, the CDR3 reads TGTGCCAGTAGTACGGACAGGCGGAGGGAAAAACTGTTTTTT.

The V gene is TRBV5-4, the J gene TRBJ2-2; 14 nucleotides match TRBD2. J lost 5 bases, V lost 2 bases, and 5 bases had no gene match. CDR1 SGHNT and CDR2 YYREEE come from the germline V gene (reference sequence). This CDR3 comprises 17 residues. The CDR3 DNA is TGTGCCAGCAGCTTATACGGGACTAGCGGGGGAACCGGGGAGCTGTTTTTT. Encoded protein: CASSLYGTSGGTGELFF. Variable domain in full (rest from reference TRBV5-4 and TRBJ2-2): ETGVTQSPTHLIKTRGQQVTLRCSSQSGHNTVSWYQQALGQGPQFIFQYYREEENGRGNFPPRFSGLQFPNYSSELNVNALELDDSALYLCASSLYGTSGGTGELFFGEGSRLTVL.

The chain uses TRBV12-3 or TRBV12-4 and TRBJ1-1, with D unclear. Deletions cut 6 bases from V and 8 bases from J, with 16 bases between. There are 13 residues in the CDR3. The CDR3 spells CASRGGGWEEAFF. CDR3 DNA: TGTGCCAGCAGAGGAGGAGGATGGGAGGAAGCTTTCTTT.

This rearrangement joins TRBV19 to TRBJ1-5; D remains unclear. The CDR3 is 16 amino acids. CDR1 is LNHDA, CDR2 SQIVND, per germline (reference sequence). Trimming stripped 3 bases from V and 2 bases from J, with 14 bases between. The DNA for the CDR3 is TGTGCCAGTAGTATCAAGGGCGGGTTTGGCAATCAGCCCCAGCATTTT. This codes for CASSIKGGFGNQPQHF.

This chain links TRBV5-1 with TRBJ2-5, with TRBD1 as a possible D gene (6 bases). Deletions cut 7 bases from V and 1 base from J, with 11 bases between. The germline V gene encodes CDR1 SGHRS and CDR2 YFSETQ. The CDR3 extends over 13 amino acids. The CDR3 sequence is CASQQGVQETQYF. CDR3 bases: TGCGCCAGCCAACAGGGAGTCCAAGAGACCCAGTACTTC. Using reference TRBV5-1 and TRBJ2-5 for the parts outside the CDR3, the full variable domain is KAGVTQTPRYLIKTRGQQVTLSCSPISGHRSVSWYQQTPGQGLQFLFEYFSETQRNKGNFPGRFSGRQFSNSRSEMNVSTLELGDSALYLCASQQGVQETQYFGPGTRLLVL.

This clone came up a few times. This chain uses TRBV5-1 with TRBJ2-5, with D unclear. Germline CDR1 SGHRS, CDR2 YFSETQ. The CDR3 sequence is 14 residues long. V lost 2 bases and J lost 3, with 11 bases in between. Here the CDR3 reads CASSLGRQEETQYF. The CDR3, as DNA: TGCGCCAGCAGCTTAGGCCGTCAGGAAGAGACCCAGTACTTC.

The rearrangement uses TRBV27 and TRBJ2-2; 13 nucleotides align to TRBD2. J gave up 5 bases and V 2 bases, and 5 bases lay outside the gene matches. Germline CDR1 MNHEY, CDR2 SMNVEV (reference sequence). The CDR3 has 17 residues. Here the CDR3 reads CASSLGGTSGKTGELFF. CDR3 DNA sequence: TGTGCCAGCAGTTTAGGGGGGACTAGCGGGAAAACCGGGGAGCTGTTTTTT.

The chain uses TRBV27 and TRBJ1-1; possible D gene TRBD1, 5 bases. Germline V CDR1 and CDR2: MNHEY, SMNVEV (reference sequence). The CDR3 consists of 15 residues. Trimming shortened V by 5 bases and J by 5 bases, and 18 bases separated the two germline ends. In nucleotides, the CDR3 is TGTGCCAGCAGTCCCCGGCCCGGGGGGGGGACTGAAGCTTTCTTT. This gives the protein CASSPRPGGGTEAFF.

V and J are TRBV19 and TRBJ2-3; 11 nucleotides agree with TRBD1. The V and J ends lost 6 bases and 3 bases, in that order; junction bases with no gene match: 2. The V gene's germline CDR1 is LNHDA and CDR2 SQIVND (reference sequence). CDR3 length equals 14 residues. As DNA, the CDR3 is TGTGCCAGTAGAGGACAGGGGGCGACAGATACGCAGTATTTT. This translates into CASRGQGATDTQYF.

A few counts support this clone. V gene TRBV9 combines with J gene TRBJ2-1; 10 bases line up with TRBD1. Germline CDR1 and CDR2: SGDLS and YYNGEE. The CDR3 extends over 14 amino acids. The V gene end was trimmed by 5 bases and the J gene end by 6 bases; junction bases not matched to a gene: 5. The CDR3 sequence: CASRSGTGANEQFF. Written as DNA, the CDR3 is TGTGCCAGCAGGTCCGGGACAGGGGCCAATGAGCAGTTCTTC.